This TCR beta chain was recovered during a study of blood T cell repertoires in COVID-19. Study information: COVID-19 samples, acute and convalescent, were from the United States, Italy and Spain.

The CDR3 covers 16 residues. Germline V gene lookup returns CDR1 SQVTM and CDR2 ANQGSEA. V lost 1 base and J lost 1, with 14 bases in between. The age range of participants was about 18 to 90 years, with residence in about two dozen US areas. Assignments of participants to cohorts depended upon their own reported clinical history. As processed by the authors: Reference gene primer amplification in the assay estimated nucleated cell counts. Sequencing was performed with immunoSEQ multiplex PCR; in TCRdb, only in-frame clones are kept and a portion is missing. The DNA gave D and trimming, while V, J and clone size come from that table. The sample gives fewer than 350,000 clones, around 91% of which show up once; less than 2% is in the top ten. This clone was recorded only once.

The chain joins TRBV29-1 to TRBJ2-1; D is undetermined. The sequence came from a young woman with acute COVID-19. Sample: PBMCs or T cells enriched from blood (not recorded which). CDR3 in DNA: TGCAGCGTTGAAGCAGGCTTTCATCCATCCTACAATGAGCAGTTCTTC. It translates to CSVEAGFHPSYNEQFF.